This T cell receptor beta chain was found in a study of blood T cell repertoires in COVID-19. Study-level information: The United States, Italy and Spain provided the acute and convalescent COVID-19 samples.

V trimming: 10 bases; J trimming: 8 bases; junction bases outside the gene matches: 10. Looked up from germline, CDR1 is MDHEN and CDR2 is SYDVKM. The CDR3 spans 12 residues. In the original analysis: How many nucleated cells were present was estimated from reference gene primer amplification. Profiling relied on immunoSEQ multiplex PCR, and the TCRdb table lists in-frame clones only, not all of them. V, J and clone size are those of that table, while D and trimming were read from the DNA. Of roughly 180,000 clones listed, approximately 83% are singletons. The sequence derives from a man in his 60s with acute or convalescent COVID-19. The specimen sequenced was peripheral blood. The chain uses TRBV28 and TRBJ1-2; TRBD1 matches 7 bases. For the CDR3, the DNA is TGTGCCACCATTGACAGGGTCGGCGGCTACACCTTC. This sequence encodes CATIDRVGGYTF.